A selection of T cell receptor beta chains follows, all from one sample in a study of blood T cell repertoires in COVID-19. Sequenced by immunoSEQ multiplex PCR; TCRdb stores in-frame clones only, minus some. The data show about 320,000 clones, 85% seen once. The sequencing input was peripheral blood. These TCRs come from a human donor in a cohort sampled during active COVID-19. CDR3s include the opening cysteine and the closing phenylalanine or tryptophan. Fields, in order: D gene, V gene, CDR3 protein. D genes are given only for firm matches.

D: -; V: TRBV7-9; CDR3: CASSSTPGSSPYNEQFF
D: -; V: TRBV5-1; CDR3: CASSLVEGEAFF
D: -; V: TRBV27; CDR3: CASSLSRWENQPQHF
D: -; V: TRBV6-5; CDR3: CASSRIQGYTDTQYF
D: -; V: TRBV30; CDR3: CAWGTSRNNYGYTF
D: -; V: TRBV11-3; CDR3: CASSFGGTTDTQYF
D: -; V: TRBV25-1; CDR3: CASSGRGLNEKLFF
D: -; V: TRBV10-3; CDR3: CAISEGRTLSNQPQHF
D: -; V: TRBV15; CDR3: CATVDTGNTEAFF
D: -; V: TRBV18; CDR3: CASSTGTLGYQPQHF
D: -; V: TRBV18; CDR3: CASSAGVRAEAFF
D: -; V: TRBV12-3/TRBV12-4; CDR3: CASRNTGIEQYF
D: -; V: TRBV29-1; CDR3: CSVESTGEGYEQYF
D: TRBD2; V: TRBV2; CDR3: CASSGLAGVSSKNIQYF
D: TRBD1; V: TRBV9; CDR3: CASSLNSQGVNEKLFF
D: -; V: TRBV6-5; CDR3: CASRQGVYEQYF
D: -; V: TRBV6-5; CDR3: CASSYSRVTEAFF
D: -; V: TRBV12-3/TRBV12-4; CDR3: CASSFSNTEAFF
D: -; V: TRBV2; CDR3: CASSEESGISLNTEAFF
D: -; V: TRBV29-1; CDR3: CSVVTGVEQYF
D: -; V: TRBV11-2; CDR3: CASRPPGSGYNEQFF
D: -; V: TRBV19; CDR3: CASSHGGFGTEAFF
D: -; V: TRBV3-1/TRBV3-2; CDR3: CASSQDRLPNTEAFF
D: -; V: TRBV19; CDR3: CASSLQGNQPQHF
D: -; V: TRBV2; CDR3: CASGANPSTDTQYF
D: -; V: TRBV9; CDR3: CASSGLFESRNTIYF
D: -; V: TRBV7-3; CDR3: CASKGPKIRVRTGELFF
D: -; V: TRBV7-9; CDR3: CASSWDTYGYTF
D: TRBD1; V: TRBV28; CDR3: CASSSPGGLSYNSPLHF
D: TRBD1; V: TRBV6-5; CDR3: CASRPRGQKSGEQYF